This T cell receptor (beta chain) was identified in a study of Tregs in tolerant kidney transplant recipients. The CDR3 is 13 residues long. The V end lost 0 bases, the J end lost 4 bases, and 6 bases lay between the germline ends. From germline, CDR1 is SEHNR and CDR2 FQNEAQ (reference sequence). Details on this clone: Its antigen is not known.

Study results and limitations: Antigen-driven expansion was suggested because donor-specific Tregs expanded more than all Tregs in tolerant patients.

Sequenced by immunoSEQ multiplex PCR; TCRdb stores in-frame clones only, minus some. The sample records tens of thousands of clones, over 85% being singletons. Recipients received nonmyeloablative bone marrow transplants from related graft donors, with transient mixed chimerism. CD4+CD25+CD127- Tregs, CD4+CD25- non-Tregs, CD4 and CD8 cells were sorted. The sequence came from a human patient who received a combined kidney and bone marrow transplant. The T cells may come from the graft donor. The gene calls are TRBV7-9 and TRBJ1-1; D not certain. The source was CD4+ T cells from blood (PBMCs), collected 12 months after the transplant. The CDR3 is CASSLAHSTEAFF. The CDR3 nucleotides read TGTGCCAGCAGCTTAGCTCACAGCACTGAAGCTTTCTTT.